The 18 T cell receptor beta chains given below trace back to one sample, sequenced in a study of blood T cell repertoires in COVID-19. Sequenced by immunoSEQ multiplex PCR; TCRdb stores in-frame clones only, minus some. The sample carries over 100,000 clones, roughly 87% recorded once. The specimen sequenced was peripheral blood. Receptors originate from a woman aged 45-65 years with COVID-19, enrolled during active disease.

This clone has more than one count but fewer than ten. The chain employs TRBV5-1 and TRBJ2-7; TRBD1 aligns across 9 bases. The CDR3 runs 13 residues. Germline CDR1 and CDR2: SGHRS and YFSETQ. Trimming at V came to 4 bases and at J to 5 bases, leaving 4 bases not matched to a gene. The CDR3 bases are TGCGCCAGCAGCATCGGGACAGGGAACGAGCAGTACTTC. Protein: CASSIGTGNEQYF.

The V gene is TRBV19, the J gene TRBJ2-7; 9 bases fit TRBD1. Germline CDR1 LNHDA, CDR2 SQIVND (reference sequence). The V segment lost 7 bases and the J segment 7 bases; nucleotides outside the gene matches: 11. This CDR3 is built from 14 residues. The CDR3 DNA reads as TGTGCCAGTAAGGCGGGACAGGGCTTTGGGGAGCAGTACTTC. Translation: CASKAGQGFGEQYF.

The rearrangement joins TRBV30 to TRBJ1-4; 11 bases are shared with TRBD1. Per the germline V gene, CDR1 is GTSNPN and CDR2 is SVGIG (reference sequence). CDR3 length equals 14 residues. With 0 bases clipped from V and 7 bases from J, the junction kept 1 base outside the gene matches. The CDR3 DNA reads TGTGCCTGGAGTGTCGGGACAGGGGGTGAAAAACTGTTTTTT. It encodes CAWSVGTGGEKLFF.

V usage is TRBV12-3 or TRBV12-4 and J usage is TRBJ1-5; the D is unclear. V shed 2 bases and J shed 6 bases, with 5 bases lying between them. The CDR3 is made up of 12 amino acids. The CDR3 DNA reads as TGTGCCAGCAGTTTATCTCCTCAGCCCCAGCATTTT. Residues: CASSLSPQPQHF.

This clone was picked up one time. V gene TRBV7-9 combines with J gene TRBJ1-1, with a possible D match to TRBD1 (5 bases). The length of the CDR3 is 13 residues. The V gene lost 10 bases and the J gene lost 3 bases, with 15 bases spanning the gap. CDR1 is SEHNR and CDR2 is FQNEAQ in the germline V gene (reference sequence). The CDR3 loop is CATSEGRDTEAFF. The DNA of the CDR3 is TGTGCCACCTCAGAGGGGAGGGACACTGAAGCTTTCTTT.

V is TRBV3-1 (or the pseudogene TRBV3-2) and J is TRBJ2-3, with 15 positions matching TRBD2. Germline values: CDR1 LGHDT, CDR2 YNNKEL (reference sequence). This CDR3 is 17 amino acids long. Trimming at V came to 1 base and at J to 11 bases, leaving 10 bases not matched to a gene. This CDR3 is CASSQGTSGGAGERQYF. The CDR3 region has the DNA TGTGCCAGCAGCCAAGGGACTAGCGGGGGGGCAGGGGAGAGGCAGTATTTT.

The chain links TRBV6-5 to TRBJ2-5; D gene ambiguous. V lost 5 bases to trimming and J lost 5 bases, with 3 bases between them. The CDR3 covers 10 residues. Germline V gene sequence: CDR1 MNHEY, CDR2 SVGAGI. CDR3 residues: CASSQETQYF. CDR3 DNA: TGTGCCAGCAGTCAGGAGACCCAGTACTTC.

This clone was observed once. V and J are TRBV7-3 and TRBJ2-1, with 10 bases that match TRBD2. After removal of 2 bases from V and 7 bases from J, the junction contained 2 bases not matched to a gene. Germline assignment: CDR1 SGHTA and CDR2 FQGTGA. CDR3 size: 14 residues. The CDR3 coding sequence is TGTGCCAGCAGCTTACTAGCGGGGGTGAATGAGCAGTTCTTC. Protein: CASSLLAGVNEQFF.

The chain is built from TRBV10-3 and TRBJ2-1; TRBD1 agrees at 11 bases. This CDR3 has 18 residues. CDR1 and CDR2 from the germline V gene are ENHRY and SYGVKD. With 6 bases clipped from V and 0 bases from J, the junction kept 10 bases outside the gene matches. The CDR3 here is CAIRDRGPLASSYNEQFF. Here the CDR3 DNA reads TGTGCCATCAGGGACAGGGGGCCTTTAGCTAGCTCCTACAATGAGCAGTTCTTC.

The CDR3 DNA is TGTGCCAGCAGCAGTCGGGAGTACAATGAGCAGTTCTTC. The encoded protein is CASSSREYNEQFF. The chain uses TRBV11-2 and TRBJ2-1, with D possibly being TRBD2 (6 bases). With 5 bases removed from V and 4 bases from J, the gap between germline ends came to 9 bases. This CDR3 has 13 amino acids. Per the germline V gene, CDR1 is SGHAT and CDR2 is FQNNGV.

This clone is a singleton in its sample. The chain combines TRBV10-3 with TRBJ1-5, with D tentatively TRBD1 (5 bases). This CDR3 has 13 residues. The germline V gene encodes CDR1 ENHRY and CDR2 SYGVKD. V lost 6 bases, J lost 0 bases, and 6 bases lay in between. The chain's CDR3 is CAIRDNSNQPQHF. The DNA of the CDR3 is TGTGCCATCAGGGACAATAGCAATCAGCCCCAGCATTTT.

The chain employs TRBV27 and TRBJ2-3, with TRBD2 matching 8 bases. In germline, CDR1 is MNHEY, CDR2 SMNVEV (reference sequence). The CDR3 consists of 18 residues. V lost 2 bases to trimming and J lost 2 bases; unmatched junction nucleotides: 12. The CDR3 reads CASSLGVGRGGFTDTQYF. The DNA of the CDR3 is TGTGCCAGCAGTTTAGGGGTCGGGCGCGGGGGGTTCACAGATACGCAGTATTTT.

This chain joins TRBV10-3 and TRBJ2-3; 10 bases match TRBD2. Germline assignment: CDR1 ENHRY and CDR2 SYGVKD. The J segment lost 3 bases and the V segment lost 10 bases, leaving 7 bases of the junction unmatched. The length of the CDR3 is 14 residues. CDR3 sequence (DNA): TGTGCCACCGCACTAGCGGGGTCTACAGATACGCAGTATTTT. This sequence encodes CATALAGSTDTQYF.

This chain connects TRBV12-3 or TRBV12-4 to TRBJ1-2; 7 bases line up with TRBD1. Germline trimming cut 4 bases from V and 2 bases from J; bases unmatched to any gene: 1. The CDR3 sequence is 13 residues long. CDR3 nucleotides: TGTGCCAGCAGTTGGGACAGCAACTATGGCTACACCTTC. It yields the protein CASSWDSNYGYTF.

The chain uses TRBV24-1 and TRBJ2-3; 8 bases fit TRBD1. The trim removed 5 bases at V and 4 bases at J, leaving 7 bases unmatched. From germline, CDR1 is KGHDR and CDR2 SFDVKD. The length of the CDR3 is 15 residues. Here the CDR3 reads CATSAPGTGADTQYF. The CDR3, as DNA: TGTGCCACCAGTGCCCCTGGGACAGGTGCAGATACGCAGTATTTT.

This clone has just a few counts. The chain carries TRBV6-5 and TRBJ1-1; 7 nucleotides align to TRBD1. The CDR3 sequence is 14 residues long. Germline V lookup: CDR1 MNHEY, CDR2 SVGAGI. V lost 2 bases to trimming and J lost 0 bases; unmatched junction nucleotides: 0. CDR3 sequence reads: CASSYDRVNTEAFF. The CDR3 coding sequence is TGTGCCAGCAGTTACGACAGGGTGAACACTGAAGCTTTCTTT.

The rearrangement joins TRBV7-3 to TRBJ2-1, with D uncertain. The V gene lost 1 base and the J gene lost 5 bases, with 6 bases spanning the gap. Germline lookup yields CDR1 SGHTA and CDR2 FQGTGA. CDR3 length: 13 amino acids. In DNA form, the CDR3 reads TGTGCCAGCAGCTTAAATCCTGACAATGAGCAGTTCTTC. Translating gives CASSLNPDNEQFF.

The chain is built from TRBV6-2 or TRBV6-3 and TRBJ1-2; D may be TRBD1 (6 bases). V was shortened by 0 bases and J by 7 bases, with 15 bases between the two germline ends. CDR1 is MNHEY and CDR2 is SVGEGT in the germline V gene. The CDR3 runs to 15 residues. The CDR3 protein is CASSYSAGVISGYTF. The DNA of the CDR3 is TGTGCCAGCAGTTACTCCGCAGGGGTGATTTCTGGCTACACCTTC.